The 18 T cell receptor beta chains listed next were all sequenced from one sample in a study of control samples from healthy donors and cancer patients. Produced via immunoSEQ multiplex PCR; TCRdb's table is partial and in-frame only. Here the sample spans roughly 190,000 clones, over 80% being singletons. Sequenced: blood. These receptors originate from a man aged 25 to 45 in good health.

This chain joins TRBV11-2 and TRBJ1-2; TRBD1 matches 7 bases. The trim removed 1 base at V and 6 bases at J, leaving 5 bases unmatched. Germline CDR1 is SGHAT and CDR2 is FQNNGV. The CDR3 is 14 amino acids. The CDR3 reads CASSLGDREDGYTF. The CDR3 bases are TGTGCCAGCAGCTTAGGAGACAGGGAGGATGGCTACACCTTC.

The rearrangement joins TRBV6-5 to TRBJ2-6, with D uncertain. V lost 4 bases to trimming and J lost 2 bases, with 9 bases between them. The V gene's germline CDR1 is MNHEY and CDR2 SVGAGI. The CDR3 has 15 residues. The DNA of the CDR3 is TGTGCCAGCAGTTCCCGGTGGGCTGGGGCCAACGTCCTGACTTTC. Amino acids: CASSSRWAGANVLTF.

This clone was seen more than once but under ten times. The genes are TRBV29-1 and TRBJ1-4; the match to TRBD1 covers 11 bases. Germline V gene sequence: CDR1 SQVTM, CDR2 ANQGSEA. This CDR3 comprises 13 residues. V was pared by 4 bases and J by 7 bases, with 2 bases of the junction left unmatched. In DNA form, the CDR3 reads TGCAGCGTTGCCGGGACAGGGGGTGAAAAACTGTTTTTT. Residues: CSVAGTGGEKLFF.

CDR3 bases: TGTGCCAGCAGCCGCTACCACCCGGGACAGGGGTTGAACACTGAAGCTTTCTTT. Its protein is CASSRYHPGQGLNTEAFF. The chain combines TRBV14 with TRBJ1-1; 10 nucleotides agree with TRBD1. The CDR3 is made up of 18 amino acids. The ends lost 4 bases at V and 0 bases at J; junction bases unmatched: 11. Germline V gives CDR1 SGHDN, CDR2 FVKESK.

The CDR3 is CASKIAGVDTQYF. Written as DNA, the CDR3 is TGTGCCAGCAAAATAGCGGGGGTAGATACGCAGTATTTT. The rearrangement links TRBV6-6 to TRBJ2-3; 9 bases align to TRBD2. This CDR3 has 13 residues. The germline V gene has CDR1 MNHNY and CDR2 SVGAGI (reference sequence). V lost 7 bases to trimming and J lost 5 bases; unmatched junction nucleotides: 4.

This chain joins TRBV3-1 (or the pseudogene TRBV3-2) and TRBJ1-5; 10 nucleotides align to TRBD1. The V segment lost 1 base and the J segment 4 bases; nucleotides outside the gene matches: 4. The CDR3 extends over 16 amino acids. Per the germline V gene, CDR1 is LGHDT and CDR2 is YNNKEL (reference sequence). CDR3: CASSQGGQGKNQPQHF. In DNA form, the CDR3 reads TGTGCCAGCAGCCAAGGGGGACAGGGGAAAAATCAGCCCCAGCATTTT.

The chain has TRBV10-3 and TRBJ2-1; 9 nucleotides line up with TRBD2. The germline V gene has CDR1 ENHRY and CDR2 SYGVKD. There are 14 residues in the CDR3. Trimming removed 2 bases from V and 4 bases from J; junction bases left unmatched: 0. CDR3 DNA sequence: TGTGCCATCAGTGAGGCGGGGGGGTACAATGAGCAGTTCTTC. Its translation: CAISEAGGYNEQFF.

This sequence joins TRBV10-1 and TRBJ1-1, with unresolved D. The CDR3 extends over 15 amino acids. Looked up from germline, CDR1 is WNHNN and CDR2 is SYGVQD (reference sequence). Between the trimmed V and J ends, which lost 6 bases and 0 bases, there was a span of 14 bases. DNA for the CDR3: TGCGCCAGCAGAAAACGGGCGGCCTTGAACACTGAAGCTTTCTTT. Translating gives CASRKRAALNTEAFF.

The chain's CDR3 is CASSRKTGNTEAFF. CDR3 nucleotide sequence: TGTGCCAGCAGCCGGAAGACAGGGAACACTGAAGCTTTCTTT. The rearrangement links TRBV5-4 to TRBJ1-1; tentative D call: TRBD1 (6 bases). This CDR3 has 14 amino acids. Germline CDR1 reads SGHNT; CDR2 reads YYREEE (reference sequence). The V end lost 4 bases, the J end lost 1 base, and 11 bases lay between the germline ends.

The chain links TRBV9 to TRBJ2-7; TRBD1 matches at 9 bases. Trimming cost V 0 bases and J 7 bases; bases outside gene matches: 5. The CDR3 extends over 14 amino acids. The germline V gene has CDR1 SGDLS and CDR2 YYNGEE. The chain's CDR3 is CASSVGGQGDEQYF. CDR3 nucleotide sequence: TGTGCCAGCAGCGTAGGGGGACAGGGTGATGAGCAGTACTTC.

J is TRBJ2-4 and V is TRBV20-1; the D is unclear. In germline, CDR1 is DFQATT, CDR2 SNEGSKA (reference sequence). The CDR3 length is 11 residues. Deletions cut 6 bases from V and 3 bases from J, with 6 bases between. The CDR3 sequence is CSARIKNIQYF. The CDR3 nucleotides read TGCAGTGCCCGGATCAAAAACATTCAGTACTTC.

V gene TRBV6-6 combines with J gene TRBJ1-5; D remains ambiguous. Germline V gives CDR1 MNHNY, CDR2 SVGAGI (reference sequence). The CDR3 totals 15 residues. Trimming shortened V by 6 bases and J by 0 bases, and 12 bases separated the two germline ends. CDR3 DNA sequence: TGTGCCAGCAGCCAACCACCGGGTAGCAATCAGCCCCAGCATTTT. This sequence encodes CASSQPPGSNQPQHF.

The CDR3, as DNA: TGTGCCTGGAGTGTGGGGGGCAGAGAAAAACTGTTTTTT. Protein sequence: CAWSVGGREKLFF. This chain connects TRBV30 to TRBJ1-4, with D perhaps TRBD1 (6 bases). The V gene's germline CDR1 is GTSNPN and CDR2 SVGIG (reference sequence). The CDR3 spans 13 residues. Deletions cut 0 bases from V and 8 bases from J, with 10 bases between.

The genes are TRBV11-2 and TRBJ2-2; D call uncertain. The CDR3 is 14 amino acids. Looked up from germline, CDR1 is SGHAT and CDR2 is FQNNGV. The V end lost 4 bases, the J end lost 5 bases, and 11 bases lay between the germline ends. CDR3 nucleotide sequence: TGTGCCAGCAGCTCGGGTTGGGGTACCGGGGAGCTGTTTTTT. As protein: CASSSGWGTGELFF.

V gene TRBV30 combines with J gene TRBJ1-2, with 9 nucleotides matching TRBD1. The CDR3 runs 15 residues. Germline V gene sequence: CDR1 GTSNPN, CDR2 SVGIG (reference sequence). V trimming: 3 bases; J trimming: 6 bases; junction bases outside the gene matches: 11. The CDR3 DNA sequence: TGTGCCTGGAGGCGACAGGGGGTAAGGGGGAATGGCTACACCTTC. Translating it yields CAWRRQGVRGNGYTF.

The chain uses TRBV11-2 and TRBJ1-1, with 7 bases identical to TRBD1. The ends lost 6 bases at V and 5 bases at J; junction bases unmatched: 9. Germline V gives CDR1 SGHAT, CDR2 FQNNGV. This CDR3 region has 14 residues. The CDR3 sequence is CASRGEGAGTEAFF. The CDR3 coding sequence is TGTGCCAGCAGGGGGGAGGGGGCCGGGACTGAAGCTTTCTTT.

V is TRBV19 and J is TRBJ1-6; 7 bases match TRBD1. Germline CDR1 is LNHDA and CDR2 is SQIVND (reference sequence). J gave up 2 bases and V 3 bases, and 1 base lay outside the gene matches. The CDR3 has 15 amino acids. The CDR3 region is CASSMDRTYNSPLHF. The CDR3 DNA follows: TGTGCCAGTAGTATGGACAGGACCTATAATTCACCCCTCCACTTT.

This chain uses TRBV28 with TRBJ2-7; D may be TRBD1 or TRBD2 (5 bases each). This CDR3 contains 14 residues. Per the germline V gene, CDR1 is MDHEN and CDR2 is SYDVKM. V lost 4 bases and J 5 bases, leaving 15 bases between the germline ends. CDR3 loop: CASSSGTTLNEQYF. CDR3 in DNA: TGTGCCAGCAGTTCCGGGACCACACTTAACGAGCAGTACTTC.